This TCR beta chain was documented in a study of T cell responses to AZD1222 COVID-19 vaccine. Data came from immunoSEQ multiplex PCR; TCRdb stores just in-frame clones and leaves some out. The sample yields 28,000 or so clones, 88% seen once. Between the trimmed V and J ends, which lost 8 bases and 0 bases, there was a span of 14 bases. This CDR3 region has 14 residues. Germline V gives CDR1 MNHEY, CDR2 SVGAGI. The rearrangement links TRBV6-5 to TRBJ2-7; D call uncertain. This TCR derives from an adult who received the AZD1222 COVID-19 vaccine. Sequencing was performed on peripheral blood, taken 28 days after the second AZD1222 dose. The CDR3 bases are TGTGCCAGCGTAAAATCGGATCCCTCCTACGAGCAGTACTTC. This encodes CASVKSDPSYEQYF.